These T cell receptor beta chains were read from a single sample in a study of graft-versus-host responses after intestinal transplantation. Some clones are missing from TCRdb's copy, which holds only in-frame ones; the method was immunoSEQ multiplex PCR. The repertoire has tens of thousands of clones, 91% of them found once; the top ten carry approximately 0.096%. The antigens these receptors bind are not known. Sequences were derived from unstimulated CD4+ T cells sorted from spleen or lymph node cells, sampled before intestinal transplant. The receptors were gathered from a human donor who received an intestinal transplant. The CDR3 runs from the conserved cysteine through the conserved F or W. The order of the fields is J gene, clone size, V gene, D gene, CDR3 protein, CDR3 DNA. D genes are given only for firm matches. The size of a clone is reported for some rows only, either as once, few or many, or as a class for expanded clones.

TRBJ1-3	-	TRBV6-5	-	CASSRDGNENTIYF	TGTGCCAGCAGTCGTGACGGGAATGAAAACACCATATATTTT
TRBJ2-3	-	TRBV30	-	CAWSDPGLHKDTQYF	TGTGCCTGGAGCGACCCCGGACTGCACAAAGATACGCAGTATTTT
TRBJ2-2	-	TRBV5-1	-	CASSLGTTGIPGELFF	TGCGCCAGCAGCTTGGGCACTACAGGGATCCCCGGGGAGCTGTTTTTT
TRBJ1-1	-	TRBV7-5	-	CARRRVGQANTEAFF	TGTGCCAGAAGACGAGTCGGACAGGCGAACACTGAAGCTTTCTTT
TRBJ2-2	-	TRBV28	TRBD1	CASRRDSRTGELFF	TGTGCCAGCAGACGGGACAGTCGGACCGGGGAGCTGTTTTTT
TRBJ1-6	-	TRBV5-8	TRBD1	CASSLVGTAINNSPLHF	TGTGCCAGCAGCTTGGTTGGGACAGCGATTAATAATTCACCCCTCCACTTT
TRBJ2-7	-	TRBV7-9	-	CASSPGLEGTTSYEQYF	TGTGCCAGCAGCCCGGGTCTCGAGGGAACAACCTCCTACGAGCAGTACTTC
TRBJ1-1	few	TRBV10-2	TRBD1	CASSESTPGTGGGGTEAFF	TGCGCCAGCAGTGAGTCGACCCCCGGGACAGGGGGCGGAGGCACTGAAGCTTTCTTT
TRBJ1-2	once	TRBV11-2	-	CASSLGPRGRGYTF	TGTGCCAGCAGCTTAGGCCCCAGGGGAAGGGGCTACACCTTC
TRBJ1-4	-	TRBV4-3	TRBD1	CASSQVPPGQLGFNEKLFF	TGCGCCAGCAGCCAAGTACCTCCGGGACAGTTGGGTTTTAATGAAAAACTGTTTTTT
TRBJ2-2	-	TRBV7-9	-	CASSLTVASPAGELFF	TGTGCCAGCAGCTTAACAGTGGCCTCCCCGGCCGGGGAGCTGTTTTTT
TRBJ2-1	-	TRBV7-9	-	CASSFRGTVNEQFF	TGTGCCAGCAGCTTCCGGGGGACGGTGAATGAGCAGTTCTTC
TRBJ1-1	-	TRBV7-9	TRBD1	CASSSGRQGNTEAFF	TGTGCCAGCAGCTCCGGTCGACAGGGAAACACTGAAGCTTTCTTT
TRBJ2-3	-	TRBV19	TRBD2	CASSTLGGAGTDTQYF	TGTGCCAGTAGTACGCTCGGGGGGGCCGGCACAGATACGCAGTATTTT
TRBJ1-6	-	TRBV6-5	-	CTSRPGDSRSPLHF	TGTACCAGCAGACCCGGAGACAGCCGGTCACCCCTCCACTTT
TRBJ1-1	few	TRBV4-3	-	CASSQNGNTEAFF	TGCGCCAGCAGCCAGAACGGGAACACTGAAGCTTTCTTT
TRBJ2-7	-	TRBV7-2	-	CASSFQNEQYF	TGTGCCAGCAGCTTTCAGAACGAGCAGTACTTC
TRBJ2-5	-	TRBV5-1	TRBD2	CASSSGLAGVETQYF	TGCGCCAGCAGCTCAGGACTAGCGGGGGTAGAGACCCAGTACTTC
TRBJ2-7	once	TRBV6-5	-	CASRRGGEFYEQYF	TGTGCCAGCAGAAGGGGCGGAGAATTCTACGAGCAGTACTTC
TRBJ1-2	-	TRBV15	TRBD1	CATSTGERVYGYTF	TGTGCCACTAGTACAGGGGAGAGAGTCTATGGCTACACCTTC
TRBJ2-7	-	TRBV7-9	-	CASSWNGGAYEQYF	TGTGCCAGCAGCTGGAATGGAGGGGCCTACGAGCAGTACTTC
TRBJ1-4	-	TRBV29-1	-	CSVARATNEKLFF	TGCAGCGTTGCCCGAGCAACTAATGAAAAACTGTTTTTT
TRBJ2-4	-	TRBV4-3	-	CASSGGVAKNIQYF	TGCGCCAGCTCAGGAGGAGTCGCCAAAAACATTCAGTACTTC
TRBJ1-2	once	TRBV11-3	TRBD1	CANSQGPTGANYGYTF	TGTGCCAACTCACAGGGGCCTACAGGAGCTAACTATGGCTACACCTTC
TRBJ1-2	-	TRBV7-9	-	CASSLTQGSYGYTF	TGTGCCAGCAGCTTAACACAGGGTAGCTATGGCTACACCTTC
TRBJ1-1	-	TRBV6-6	-	CASGTTEAFF	TGTGCCAGCGGGACTACTGAAGCTTTCTTT
TRBJ2-3	-	TRBV4-1	-	CASSQGWTPTDTQYF	TGCGCCAGCAGCCAAGGGTGGACACCCACAGATACGCAGTATTTT
TRBJ1-1	-	TRBV30	-	CAWSGLGGLDTEAFF	TGTGCCTGGAGTGGACTCGGGGGGCTAGACACTGAAGCTTTCTTT
TRBJ2-6	-	TRBV7-2	-	CASSFSGVRSSGANVLTF	TGTGCCAGCAGTTTTAGCGGAGTCCGGAGCTCTGGGGCCAACGTCCTGACTTTC
TRBJ2-1	-	TRBV11-2	-	CASSLASTGFEQFF	TGTGCCAGCAGCTTAGCGTCTACAGGGTTTGAGCAGTTCTTC
TRBJ1-3	-	TRBV19	-	CASSMLTGRGNTIYF	TGTGCCAGTAGTATGCTGACAGGAAGAGGAAACACCATATATTTT
TRBJ1-2	-	TRBV6-5	-	CASSYRVPGYTF	TGTGCCAGCAGTTACCGGGTTCCGGGCTACACCTTC
TRBJ2-6	-	TRBV5-4	-	CASSITGRHFSGANVLTF	TGTGCCAGCAGCATCACGGGGAGACATTTCTCTGGGGCCAACGTCCTGACTTTC
TRBJ2-7	-	TRBV14	TRBD2	CASSQENYRGDLVEQYF	TGTGCCAGCAGCCAAGAGAACTACCGGGGGGATTTGGTCGAGCAGTACTTC
TRBJ2-2	-	TRBV6-5	-	CASSYSVQGTGELFF	TGTGCCAGCAGTTACTCGGTACAGGGCACCGGGGAGCTGTTTTTT
TRBJ1-3	-	TRBV7-2	-	CASSRIGGTIYF	TGTGCCAGCAGCCGGATAGGGGGCACCATATATTTT
TRBJ2-7	-	TRBV5-1	-	CASSLVQGSFYEQYF	TGCGCCAGCAGCTTGGTTCAGGGGTCTTTCTACGAGCAGTACTTC
TRBJ2-2	-	TRBV19	TRBD2	CASTGTRGTGELFF	TGTGCCAGTACCGGGACTAGGGGGACCGGGGAGCTGTTTTTT
TRBJ2-7	-	TRBV9	TRBD1	CASSVVGQGIYEQYF	TGTGCCAGCAGCGTAGTGGGACAGGGAATATACGAGCAGTACTTC
TRBJ2-1	-	TRBV7-2	-	CASSLAGAPYNEQFF	TGTGCCAGCAGCTTAGCGGGGGCCCCATACAATGAGCAGTTCTTC
TRBJ2-2	-	TRBV6-6	TRBD2	CASSYLAGGRTGELFF	TGTGCCAGCAGTTACCTGGCGGGGGGGAGGACCGGGGAGCTGTTTTTT
TRBJ1-3	few	TRBV19	-	CASSIAAASSGNTIYF	TGTGCCAGTAGTATAGCGGCAGCGAGCTCTGGAAACACCATATATTTT
TRBJ2-7	-	TRBV7-2	-	CASSPKLGRRYEQYF	TGTGCCAGCAGCCCGAAATTGGGCAGGCGCTACGAGCAGTACTTC
TRBJ2-7	-	TRBV30	TRBD2	CAWAKRGTSSYEQYF	TGTGCCTGGGCTAAGCGGGGAACGAGCTCCTACGAGCAGTACTTC
TRBJ2-3	-	TRBV5-1	TRBD2	CASSLAGGGTSFTQYF	TGCGCCAGCAGCTTGGCTGGCGGGGGAACATCCTTTACGCAGTATTTT
TRBJ2-7	-	TRBV7-6	TRBD1	CASSLRQGPAYEQYF	TGTGCCAGCAGCCTGAGACAGGGCCCTGCCTACGAGCAGTACTTC
TRBJ2-3	-	TRBV6-6	TRBD2	CASSYSGGGAMDTQYF	TGTGCCAGCAGTTACTCTGGCGGGGGGGCCATGGATACGCAGTATTTT